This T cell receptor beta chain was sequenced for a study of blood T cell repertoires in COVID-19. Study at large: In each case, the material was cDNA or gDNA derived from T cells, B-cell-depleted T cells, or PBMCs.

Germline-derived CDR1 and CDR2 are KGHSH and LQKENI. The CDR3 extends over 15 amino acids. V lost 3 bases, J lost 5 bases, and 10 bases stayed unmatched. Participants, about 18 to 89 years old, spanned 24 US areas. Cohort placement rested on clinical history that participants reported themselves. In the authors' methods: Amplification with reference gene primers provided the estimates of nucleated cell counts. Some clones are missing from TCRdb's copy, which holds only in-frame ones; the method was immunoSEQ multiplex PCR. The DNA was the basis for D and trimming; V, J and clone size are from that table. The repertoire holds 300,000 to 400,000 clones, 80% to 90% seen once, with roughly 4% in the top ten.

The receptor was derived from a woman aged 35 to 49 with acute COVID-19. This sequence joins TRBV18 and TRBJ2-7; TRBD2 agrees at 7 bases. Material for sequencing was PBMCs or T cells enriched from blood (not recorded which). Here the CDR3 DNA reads TGTGCCAGCTCACCGGGACTACTTGATTCTAACGAGCAGTACTTC. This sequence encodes CASSPGLLDSNEQYF.